A single sample is the source of the 8 T cell receptor beta chains below, sequenced in a study. TCRdb reprocessed the RT-PCR reads with MiXCR, giving one entry per CDR3 protein. The sample lists 550,000 to 750,000 distinct CDR3 sequences; 13% to 15% were seen once. The source material was memory CD4+ T cells from blood. The source of these receptors is a female donor in good health, serving as a healthy control.

The V and J genes are TRBV6-2 or TRBV6-3 and TRBJ2-7, with D tentatively TRBD2 (5 bases). Germline assignment: CDR1 MNHEY and CDR2 SVGEGT. V lost 7 bases, J lost 4 bases, and 14 bases lay in between. The CDR3 is 13 residues long. CDR3 sequence: CASTWTLRYEQYF. Here the CDR3 DNA reads TGTGCCAGCACCTGGACTCTCCGATACGAGCAGTACTTC.

This clonotype has a count of ten or more. This chain joins TRBV7-8 and TRBJ2-1; the match to TRBD2 covers 7 bases. CDR1 is SGHVS, CDR2 FQNEAQ, per germline. The CDR3 has 15 residues. V was pared by 1 base and J by 7 bases, with 7 bases of the junction left unmatched. The CDR3 bases are TGTGCCAGCAGCTTAGTGGGCGGGAGTGGGAATGAGCAGTTCTTC. Its protein is CASSLVGGSGNEQFF.

This clonotype was seen more than once but under ten times. The chain links TRBV12-3 or TRBV12-4 to TRBJ1-5; D is undetermined. V shed 3 bases and J shed 6 bases, with 15 bases lying between them. CDR3 length: 15 residues. This CDR3 is CASSFLQAAGQPQHF. The CDR3 DNA reads TGTGCCAGCAGTTTCCTCCAGGCTGCAGGTCAGCCCCAGCATTTT.

About this clonotype: One end of the junction varies from germline; a read error may be responsible. The V and J genes are TRBV7-7 and TRBJ2-2, with 7 nucleotides matching TRBD1. This CDR3 has 14 amino acids. Germline CDR1 and CDR2: SSHAT and FNYEAQ (reference sequence). In DNA, the CDR3 is TGTGCTAGCAGCTCGGACAGGACAACCGGGGAGCTGTTATTT. Amino acids: CASSSDRTTGELLF.

A few counts support this clonotype. This chain links TRBV24-1 with TRBJ1-2, with D perhaps TRBD1 (5 bases). Germline V gene data show CDR1 as KGHDR and CDR2 as SFDVKD. The CDR3 is 13 residues long. The V end lost 3 bases, the J end lost 6 bases, and 10 bases lay between the germline ends. The CDR3 region has the DNA TGTGCCACCAGTGATGCAGGGAGAGATGGCTACACCTTC. This gives the protein CATSDAGRDGYTF.

The chain combines TRBV7-9 with TRBJ1-1; D is ambiguous. V dropped 0 bases and J dropped 1 base, with 6 bases sitting between them. CDR1 is SEHNR and CDR2 is FQNEAQ in the germline V gene (reference sequence). The CDR3 loop spans 14 amino acids. The CDR3 reads CASSLAQPNTEAFF. CDR3 in DNA: TGTGCCAGCAGCTTAGCACAGCCGAACACTGAAGCTTTCTTT.

In this sample, this clonotype turned up once. This sequence joins TRBV28 and TRBJ2-1; 9 positions agree with TRBD2. The length of the CDR3 is 17 residues. Germline lookup yields CDR1 MDHEN and CDR2 SYDVKM. J lost 0 bases, V lost 7 bases, and 10 bases had no gene match. The chain's CDR3 is CASIAGGPRSSYNEQFF. CDR3 coding DNA: TGTGCCAGCATCGCGGGAGGGCCACGAAGCTCCTACAATGAGCAGTTCTTC.

This CDR3 is CASSPFQDQPQHF. CDR3 nucleotide sequence: TGTGCCAGCAGCCCCTTCCAGGATCAGCCCCAGCATTTT. This chain connects TRBV7-9 to TRBJ1-5; the D is unclear. There are 13 residues in the CDR3. Germline CDR1 SEHNR, CDR2 FQNEAQ (reference sequence). V lost 5 bases to trimming and J lost 5 bases, with 10 bases between them.